These 23 T cell receptor beta chains came from one sample sequenced in a study of T cells in Graves' hyperthyroidism and ophthalmopathy. From RNA transcripts, TCR beta CDR3 regions were amplified. RT-PCR in the first round (using the HTBI primer set) targeted the TCR CDR3. Via MiXCR, TCRdb re-called the multiplex PCR reads, giving one row per CDR3 protein. The data hold about 59,000 distinct CDR3 sequences, with roughly 58% observed a single time. The sample consisted of blood. The origin of the receptors is a woman in her sixties or seventies with Graves' ophthalmopathy.

This sequence joins TRBV25-1 and TRBJ1-1, with D possibly being TRBD1 (6 bases). CDR1 and CDR2 (germline): MGHDK, SYGVNS. Trimming cost V 5 bases and J 2 bases, with 12 bases left between them. This CDR3 region has 14 residues. The CDR3 bases are TGTGCCAGCAGTATAGCGGGGGGCAACACTGAAGCTTTCTTT. Translating gives CASSIAGGNTEAFF.

Many counts were recorded for this clonotype. The chain carries TRBV11-2 and TRBJ2-7; 8 positions match TRBD1. V gave up 8 bases and J gave up 0 bases; unmatched junction bases: 3. The CDR3 loop spans 13 amino acids. CDR1 is SGHAT, CDR2 FQNNGV, per germline. The CDR3 DNA reads TGTGCCAGCGGCGGACAGGGCTCCTACGAGCAGTACTTC. Translation: CASGGQGSYEQYF. The variable domain in full, with the rest retrieved from reference TRBV11-2 and TRBJ2-7, is EAGVAQSPRYKIIEKRQSVAFWCNPISGHATLYWYQQILGQGPKLLIQFQNNGVVDDSQLPKDRFSAERLKGVDSTLKIQPAKLEDSAVYLCASGGQGSYEQYFGPGTRLTVT.

This clonotype was seen only a few times. This chain uses TRBV7-9 with TRBJ2-1; D may be TRBD1 or TRBD2 (5 bases each). CDR1 is SEHNR and CDR2 is FQNEAQ in the germline V gene (reference sequence). V lost 5 bases, J lost 8 bases, and 16 bases lay in between. The CDR3 covers 14 residues. In nucleotides, the CDR3 is TGTGCCAGCAGCACAGGACTGGGGGTTCATGAGCAGTTCTTC. Translating it yields CASSTGLGVHEQFF.

This chain connects TRBV19 to TRBJ2-1; TRBD2 aligns across 7 bases. Germline values: CDR1 LNHDA, CDR2 SQIVND (reference sequence). V shed 4 bases and J 8 bases; nucleotides not matched to a gene: 11. The CDR3 loop spans 15 amino acids. The CDR3 region is CASSNGGGPADEQFF. Here the CDR3 DNA reads TGTGCCAGTAGTAATGGCGGGGGTCCAGCGGATGAGCAGTTCTTC.

By frequency in the sample, this clonotype is medium-sized. V usage is TRBV20-1 and J usage is TRBJ2-7, with D perhaps TRBD1 or TRBD2 (7 bases each). Germline CDR1 is DFQATT and CDR2 is SNEGSKA (reference sequence). The CDR3 spans 12 residues. V lost 6 bases to trimming and J lost 7 bases, with 16 bases between them. The CDR3, as DNA: TGCAGTGCGGGAACAGGGGAGGGGGAGCAGTACTTC. Protein sequence: CSAGTGEGEQYF.

This clonotype was recorded many times. V is TRBV7-3 and J is TRBJ1-2; 7 bases map to TRBD1. The germline gives CDR1 SGHTA, CDR2 FQGTGA. The CDR3 length is 15 residues. V gave up 0 bases and J gave up 5 bases; unmatched junction bases: 6. The CDR3 nucleotides are TGTGCCAGCAGCTTAACCCACGGGACAGTATATGGCTACACCTTC. Protein product: CASSLTHGTVYGYTF.

Of note for this clonotype: The junction departs from germline at one end; a sequencing error may be responsible. The chain joins TRBV12-3 or TRBV12-4 to TRBJ2-7; maybe TRBD2 (5 bases). The CDR3 has 14 residues. The CDR3 coding sequence is TGTGCCAGCAGTTTTATAGGGAGTCACTACGGGCAGTACTTC. This translates into CASSFIGSHYGQYF.

V usage is TRBV6-5 and J usage is TRBJ2-1, with no clear D. The CDR3 spans 15 residues. Germline-derived CDR1 and CDR2 are MNHEY and SVGAGI. Trimming left V 6 bases short and J 4 bases short, with 16 bases between. This chain's CDR3 is CASRGIGSVYNEQFF. The CDR3 DNA sequence: TGTGCCAGCAGGGGCATCGGGTCCGTTTACAATGAGCAGTTCTTC.

There are many counts of this clonotype. The V and J genes are TRBV3-1 and TRBJ2-1; a possible D gene is TRBD2 (5 bases). The CDR3 loop spans 15 amino acids. V lost 3 bases, J lost 0 bases, and 9 bases lay in between. The germline V gene has CDR1 LGHDT and CDR2 YNNKEL (reference sequence). CDR3 protein: CASSQEGSSYNEQFF. As DNA, the CDR3 is TGTGCCAGCAGCCAGGAAGGGAGCTCCTACAATGAGCAGTTCTTC.

V is TRBV2 and J is TRBJ2-1; 12 bases map to TRBD2. V was pared by 2 bases and J by 6 bases, with 5 bases of the junction left unmatched. CDR1 and CDR2 (germline): SNHLY, FYNNEI. This CDR3 contains 16 residues. The CDR3 protein is CASSEQTSGGSNEQFF. The CDR3 region has the DNA TGTGCCAGCAGTGAACAGACTAGCGGGGGCAGCAATGAGCAGTTCTTC.

The chain links TRBV10-3 to TRBJ2-3; the D gene could be TRBD1 or TRBD2 (5 bases each). V shed 7 bases and J shed 1 base, with 12 bases lying between them. CDR3 length equals 14 residues. Per germline, CDR1 ENHRY and CDR2 SYGVKD. The CDR3 coding sequence is TGTGCCATCAACCCGGTGGGGGGCACAGATACGCAGTATTTT. It encodes CAINPVGGTDTQYF.

Comment on this clonotype: A much larger clone is a single base away; this may be a read error. The V gene is TRBV6-2 or TRBV6-3, the J gene TRBJ2-7, with D possibly being TRBD2 (6 bases). This CDR3 region has 15 residues. Germline CDR1 is MNHEY and CDR2 is SVGEGT. V was shortened by 6 bases and J by 2 bases, with 17 bases between the two germline ends. CDR3 residues: CASRATSWGAYEQYF. The CDR3 bases are TGTGCCAGCAGGGCAACTAGCTGGGGCGCCTACGAGCAGTACTTC.

Remarks on this clonotype: It may be a read error: a sequence one base away is much more abundant. This CDR3 is missing its conserved last phenylalanine or tryptophan, likely due to a read error. The limits of the CDR3 on the DNA are not certain, so only TCRdb's listed CDR3 is given. This chain connects TRBV18 to TRBJ1-4; TRBD1, the table's D call, lacks a check against the DNA. The CDR3 sequence runs 12 residues, both termini included. The germline V gene encodes CDR1 KGHSH and CDR2 LQKENI. CDR3 sequence: CASSPSTAGRNV.

This clonotype is medium-sized within its sample. The chain carries TRBV29-1 and TRBJ2-1, with D possibly matching TRBD1 (5 bases). Deletions cut 6 bases from V and 0 bases from J, with 9 bases between. Germline V gives CDR1 SQVTM, CDR2 ANQGSEA. The CDR3 runs 13 residues. CDR3 in DNA: TGCAGCGTGGACATTCCCTCCTACAATGAGCAGTTCTTC. The encoded protein is CSVDIPSYNEQFF.

The chain joins TRBV4-2 to TRBJ2-7, with 9 bases lining up with TRBD2. The CDR3 spans 15 residues. The V segment lost 0 bases and the J segment 0 bases; nucleotides outside the gene matches: 0. Germline CDR1 and CDR2: LGHNA and YNFKEQ. For the CDR3, the DNA is TGTGCCAGCAGCCAAGATAGCGGGAGCTCCTACGAGCAGTACTTC. Encoded protein: CASSQDSGSSYEQYF.

This clonotype was recorded once. The chain employs TRBV20-1 and TRBJ1-1; TRBD1 aligns across 9 bases. CDR3 length equals 16 residues. V lost 3 bases and J lost 2; bases outside the gene matches: 10. Germline V gives CDR1 DFQATT, CDR2 SNEGSKA (reference sequence). CDR3 in DNA: TGCAGTGCTAGGGGAGGACAGGGGAGGATCAACACTGAAGCTTTCTTT. Translating gives CSARGGQGRINTEAFF.

Comments on this clonotype: One end of the junction fails to match germline, which may point to a read error. The chain has TRBV19 and TRBJ1-3, with D perhaps matching TRBD1 (5 bases). CDR1 LNHDA and CDR2 SQIVND come from the germline V gene (reference sequence). The length of the CDR3 is 15 residues. The DNA for the CDR3 is TGTGCCGGCGACCTTGGGGGATCGTCCGGAAGCACCATATATTTT. Translated, it gives CAGDLGGSSGSTIYF.

Details on this clonotype: A clone one base away is much larger, so this may be a read error. V and J are TRBV7-9 and TRBJ2-3; weak D call: TRBD1 (5 bases). Gene TRBJ1-5 matches the end of the DNA better, so the J call may be wrong. This CDR3 has 14 amino acids. CDR1 and CDR2 (germline): SEHNR, FQNEAQ (reference sequence). The DNA of the CDR3 is TGTGCCAACAGCTTACGGGGCTCCACAGATACGCAGCATTTT. It specifies CANSLRGSTDTQHF.

This clonotype is termed medium-sized. The J gene is TRBJ2-7, the V gene TRBV10-3, with 7 positions matching TRBD2. The V segment lost 10 bases and the J segment 4 bases; nucleotides outside the gene matches: 10. This CDR3 comprises 13 residues. Per germline, CDR1 ENHRY and CDR2 SYGVKD. CDR3 loop: CATLRGAGYEQYF. CDR3 sequence (DNA): TGTGCCACCCTCCGAGGAGCGGGGTACGAGCAGTACTTC.

Concerning this clonotype: The junction differs from germline at one of its ends, possibly a read error. This chain uses TRBV7-3 with TRBJ2-5; D gene uncertain. There are 15 residues in the CDR3. Germline V gene sequence: CDR1 SGHTA, CDR2 FQGTGA. In DNA, the CDR3 is TGTGCCAGCAGCTCTTACTCCACCCGGCAGGAGACCCAGTGCTTC. Amino acids: CASSSYSTRQETQCF.

The V gene is TRBV6-2 or TRBV6-3, the J gene TRBJ1-5; D is ambiguous. Trimming removed 2 bases at V and 8 bases at J, with 13 bases between. CDR3 length: 14 amino acids. Germline values: CDR1 MNHEY, CDR2 SVGEGT. CDR3 protein: CASSYTEANEPQHF. For the CDR3, the DNA is TGTGCCAGCAGTTACACCGAAGCGAATGAGCCCCAGCATTTT.

By proportion, this clonotype is medium-sized. This chain links TRBV25-1 with TRBJ1-1; no definite D call. Germline V CDR1 and CDR2: MGHDK, SYGVNS. V was trimmed by 2 bases and J by 0 bases, leaving 10 bases between them. The CDR3 loop spans 15 amino acids. The CDR3 sequence: CASSEEGQLNTEAFF. For the CDR3, the DNA is TGTGCCAGCAGTGAAGAGGGCCAGTTGAACACTGAAGCTTTCTTT.

This clonotype was counted ten times or more. The chain joins TRBV10-3 to TRBJ2-5; D remains ambiguous. Trimming removed 4 bases at V and 4 bases at J, with 7 bases between. Germline-derived CDR1 and CDR2 are ENHRY and SYGVKD. The CDR3 extends over 12 amino acids. Here the CDR3 reads CAISVGSETQYF. The CDR3 DNA sequence: TGTGCCATCAGTGTTGGTTCAGAGACCCAGTACTTC.